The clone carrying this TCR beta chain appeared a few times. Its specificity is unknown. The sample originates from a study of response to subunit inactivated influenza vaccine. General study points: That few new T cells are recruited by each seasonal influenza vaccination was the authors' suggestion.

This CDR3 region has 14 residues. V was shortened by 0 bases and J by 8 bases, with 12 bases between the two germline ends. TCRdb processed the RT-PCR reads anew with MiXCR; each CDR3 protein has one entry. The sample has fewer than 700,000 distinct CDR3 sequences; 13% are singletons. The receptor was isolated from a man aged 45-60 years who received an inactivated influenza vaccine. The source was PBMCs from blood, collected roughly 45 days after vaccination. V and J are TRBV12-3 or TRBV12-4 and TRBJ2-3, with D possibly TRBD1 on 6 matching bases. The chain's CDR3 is CASSLASGHRTQYF. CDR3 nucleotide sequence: TGTGCCAGCAGTTTAGCTTCGGGACATCGTACGCAGTATTTT.